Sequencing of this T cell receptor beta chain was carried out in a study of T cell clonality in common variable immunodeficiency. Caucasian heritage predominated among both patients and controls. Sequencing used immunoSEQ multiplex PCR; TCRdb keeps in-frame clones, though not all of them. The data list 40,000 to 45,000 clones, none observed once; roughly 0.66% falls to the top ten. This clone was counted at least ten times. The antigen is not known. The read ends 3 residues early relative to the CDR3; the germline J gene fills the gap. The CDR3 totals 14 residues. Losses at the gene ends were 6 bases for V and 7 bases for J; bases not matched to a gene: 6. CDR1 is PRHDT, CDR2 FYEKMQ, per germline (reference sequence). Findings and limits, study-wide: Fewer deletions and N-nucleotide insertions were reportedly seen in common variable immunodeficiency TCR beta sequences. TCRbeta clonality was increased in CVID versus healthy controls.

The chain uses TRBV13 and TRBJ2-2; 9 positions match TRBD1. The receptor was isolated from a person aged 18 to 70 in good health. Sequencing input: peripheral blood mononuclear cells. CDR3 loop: CASRRDRVSGELFF. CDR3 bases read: TGTGCCAGCAGACGGGACAGGGTGAGCGGGGAG.